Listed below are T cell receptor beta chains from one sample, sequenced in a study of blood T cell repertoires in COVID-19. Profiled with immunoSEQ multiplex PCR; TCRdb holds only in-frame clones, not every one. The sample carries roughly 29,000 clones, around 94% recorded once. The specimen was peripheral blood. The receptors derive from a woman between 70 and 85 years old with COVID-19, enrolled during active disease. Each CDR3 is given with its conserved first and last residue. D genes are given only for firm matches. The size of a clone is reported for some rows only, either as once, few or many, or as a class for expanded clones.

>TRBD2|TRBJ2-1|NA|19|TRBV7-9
TGTGCCAGCAGCTTAGGGGCTAGCGGGACGGGCAGGGTATACAATGAGCAGTTCTTC
CASSLGASGTGRVYNEQFF
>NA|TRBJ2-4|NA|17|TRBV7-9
TGTGCCAGCAGCCAGGCCTGGGACACGTTAGCCAAAAACATTCAGTACTTC
CASSQAWDTLAKNIQYF
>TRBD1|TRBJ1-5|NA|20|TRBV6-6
TGTGCCAGCAGTCAACACGAGAGGACAGGTCAAAAATATAGCAATCAGCCCCAGCATTTT
CASSQHERTGQKYSNQPQHF
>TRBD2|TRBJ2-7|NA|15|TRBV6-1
TGTGCCAGCAGTGAAGAGGTTAGCGGGAGTTACGAGCAGTACTTC
CASSEEVSGSYEQYF
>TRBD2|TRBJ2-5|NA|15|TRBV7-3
TGTGCCAGCAGCTTTTCGGGAGGGGCTCAAGAGACCCAGTACTTC
CASSFSGGAQETQYF
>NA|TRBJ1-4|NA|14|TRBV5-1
TGCGCCAGCAGCCCCATGCCCAGGGGTGAAAAACTGTTTTTT
CASSPMPRGEKLFF
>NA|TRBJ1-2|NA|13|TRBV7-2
TGTGCCAGCAGCCGTGACAGGACTTCCCCCTACACCTTC
CASSRDRTSPYTF
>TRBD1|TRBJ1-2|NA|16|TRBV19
TGTGCCAGTAGTGCGCCGGGACAGGGTTTAGGGGTCGGCTACACCTTC
CASSAPGQGLGVGYTF
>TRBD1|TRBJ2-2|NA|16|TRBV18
TGTGCCAGCTCACGACAAGGGACAGAGAACACCGGGGAGCTGTTTTTT
CASSRQGTENTGELFF
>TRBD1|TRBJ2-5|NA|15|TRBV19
TGTGCCAGTAGTCTTGCGGGACAGGCGCGGGAGACCCAGTACTTC
CASSLAGQARETQYF
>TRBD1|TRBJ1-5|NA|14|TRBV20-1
TGCAGTGCTAGTTCTGCAGGGGGCGATCAGCCCCAGCATTTT
CSASSAGGDQPQHF
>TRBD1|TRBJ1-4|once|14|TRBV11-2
TGTGCCAGCAGCCGACAGGGACCCAATGAAAAACTGTTTTTT
CASSRQGPNEKLFF
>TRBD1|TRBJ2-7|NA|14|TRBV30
TGTGCCTGGAACCGGGACAGCCTTACCTACGAGCAGTACTTC
CAWNRDSLTYEQYF
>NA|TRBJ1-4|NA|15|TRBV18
TGTGCCAGCTCACGCCCGGGACAAGATAATGAAAAACTGTTTTTT
CASSRPGQDNEKLFF
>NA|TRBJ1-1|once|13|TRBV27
TGTGCCACCGGGGTGGGAGCGAACACTGAAGCTTTCTTT
CATGVGANTEAFF
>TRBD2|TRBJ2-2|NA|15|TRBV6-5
TGTGCCAGCAGTCCCCGGACTAGCGGCACCGGGGAGCTGTTTTTT
CASSPRTSGTGELFF
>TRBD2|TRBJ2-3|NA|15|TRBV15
TGTGCCACCGGCGCGGGGGGCCCTAGCACAGATACGCAGTATTTT
CATGAGGPSTDTQYF
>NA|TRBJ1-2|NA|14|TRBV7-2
TGTGCCAGCAGCTTACCGGGGGAAGAGTATGGCTACACCTTC
CASSLPGEEYGYTF
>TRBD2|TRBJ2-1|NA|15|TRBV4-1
TGCGCCAGCAGCCCTACTAGCGGGTCCTACAATGAGCAGTTCTTC
CASSPTSGSYNEQFF
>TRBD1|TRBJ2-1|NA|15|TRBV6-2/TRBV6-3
TGTGCCAGCAGTTACGGACAGGGGAGTCCGATTGAGCAGTTCTTC
CASSYGQGSPIEQFF